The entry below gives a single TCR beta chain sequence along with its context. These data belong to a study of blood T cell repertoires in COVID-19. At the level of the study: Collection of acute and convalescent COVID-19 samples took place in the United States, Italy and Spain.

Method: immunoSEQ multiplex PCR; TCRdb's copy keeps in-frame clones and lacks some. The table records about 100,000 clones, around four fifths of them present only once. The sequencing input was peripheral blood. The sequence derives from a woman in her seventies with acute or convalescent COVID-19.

Here the CDR3 reads CASSEPGRYGYTF. The DNA of the CDR3 is TGTGCCAGCAGTGAACCAGGCCGCTATGGCTACACCTTC. This chain uses TRBV25-1 with TRBJ1-2; D ambiguous. V lost 2 bases and J 4 bases, leaving 8 bases between the germline ends. The CDR3 sequence is 13 residues long. The germline V gene has CDR1 MGHDK and CDR2 SYGVNS.